This TCR beta chain was captured in a study of T-cell reconstitution after alpha-beta-depleted transplantation in children. A TCRbeta library incorporating unique molecular identifiers was prepared. TCRdb redid the calling of the PCR reads with MiXCR, one entry per CDR3 protein. The data contain 600,000 or so distinct CDR3 sequences, approximately 22% of them seen just once; the ten biggest clones take up about 14%. This TCR was recovered from a boy less than two years old who had a stem cell transplant for acute myeloid leukemia, so the T cells may come from the graft donor. The sample consisted of PBMCs, mostly from graft donor cells, taken 360 days after TCRalphabeta/CD19-depleted stem cell transplant.

CDR3 nucleotides: TGTGCCAGCTCATTGGACAGGGAAAGGGATCAGCCCCAGCATTTT. This encodes CASSLDRERDQPQHF. The gene calls are TRBV18 and TRBJ1-5; 8 bases agree with TRBD1. The CDR3 loop spans 15 amino acids. The V and J ends lost 5 bases and 5 bases, in that order; junction bases with no gene match: 8. Germline V gene sequence: CDR1 KGHSH, CDR2 LQKENI.